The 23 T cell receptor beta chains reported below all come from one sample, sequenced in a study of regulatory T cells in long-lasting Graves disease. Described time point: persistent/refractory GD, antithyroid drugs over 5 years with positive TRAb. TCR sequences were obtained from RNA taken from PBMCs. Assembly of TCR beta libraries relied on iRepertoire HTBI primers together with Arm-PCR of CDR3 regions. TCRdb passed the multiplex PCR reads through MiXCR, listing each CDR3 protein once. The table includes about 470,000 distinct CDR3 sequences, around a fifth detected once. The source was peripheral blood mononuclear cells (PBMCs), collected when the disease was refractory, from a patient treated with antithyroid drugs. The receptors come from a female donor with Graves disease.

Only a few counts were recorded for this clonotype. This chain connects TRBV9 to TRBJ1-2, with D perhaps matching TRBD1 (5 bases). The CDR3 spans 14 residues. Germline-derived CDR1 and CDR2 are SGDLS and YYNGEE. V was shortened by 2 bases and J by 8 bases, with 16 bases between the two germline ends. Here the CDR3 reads CASSVPTDSGGYTF. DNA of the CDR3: TGTGCCAGCAGCGTTCCGACAGACTCTGGGGGCTACACCTTC.

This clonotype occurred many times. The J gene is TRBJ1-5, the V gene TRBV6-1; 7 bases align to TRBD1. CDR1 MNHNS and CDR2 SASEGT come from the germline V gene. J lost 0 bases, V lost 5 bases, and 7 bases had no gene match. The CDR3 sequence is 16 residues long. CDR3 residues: CASSPPTGYSNQPQHF. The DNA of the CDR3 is TGTGCCAGCAGTCCCCCGACAGGGTATAGCAATCAGCCCCAGCATTTT.

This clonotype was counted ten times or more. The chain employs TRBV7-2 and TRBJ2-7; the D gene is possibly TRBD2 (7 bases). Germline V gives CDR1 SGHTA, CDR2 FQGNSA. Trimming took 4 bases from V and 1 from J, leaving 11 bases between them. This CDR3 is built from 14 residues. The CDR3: CASSSRGGSYEQYF. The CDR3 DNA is TGTGCCAGCAGCTCCAGGGGAGGGTCCTACGAGCAGTACTTC.

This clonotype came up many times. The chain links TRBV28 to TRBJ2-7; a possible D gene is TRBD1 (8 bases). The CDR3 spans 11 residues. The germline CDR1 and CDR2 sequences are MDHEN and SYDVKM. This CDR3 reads CASRSQGGLEV. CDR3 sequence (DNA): TGTGCCAGCAGGTCACAGGGGGGGTTGGAGGTC.

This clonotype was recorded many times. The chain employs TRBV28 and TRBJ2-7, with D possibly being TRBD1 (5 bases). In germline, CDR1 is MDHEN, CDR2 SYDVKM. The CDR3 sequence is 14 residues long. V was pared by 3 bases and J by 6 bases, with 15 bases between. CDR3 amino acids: CASSFNPKGFEQYF. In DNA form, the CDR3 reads TGTGCCAGCAGTTTCAATCCTAAGGGGTTCGAGCAGTACTTC.

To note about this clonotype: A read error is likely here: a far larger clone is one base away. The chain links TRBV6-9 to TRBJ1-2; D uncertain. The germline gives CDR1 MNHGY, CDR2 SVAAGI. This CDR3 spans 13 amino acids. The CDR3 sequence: CASSFSRNYGFTF. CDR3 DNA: TGTGCCAGCAGTTTCTCCAGGAACTATGGCTTCACCTTC.

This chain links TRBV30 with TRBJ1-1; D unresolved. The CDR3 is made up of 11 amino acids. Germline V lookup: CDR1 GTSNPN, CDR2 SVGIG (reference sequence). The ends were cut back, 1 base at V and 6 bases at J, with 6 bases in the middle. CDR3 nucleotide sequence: TGTGCCTGGAGTGAGGGCGCTGAAGCTTTCTTT. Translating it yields CAWSEGAEAFF.

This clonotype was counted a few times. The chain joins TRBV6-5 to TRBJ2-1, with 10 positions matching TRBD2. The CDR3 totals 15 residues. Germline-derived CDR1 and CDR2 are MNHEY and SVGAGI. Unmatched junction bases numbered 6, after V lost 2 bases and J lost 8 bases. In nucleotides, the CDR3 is TGTGCCAGCAGTTACGGTAGCGGGGGGATCGATGAGCAGTTCTTC. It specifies CASSYGSGGIDEQFF.

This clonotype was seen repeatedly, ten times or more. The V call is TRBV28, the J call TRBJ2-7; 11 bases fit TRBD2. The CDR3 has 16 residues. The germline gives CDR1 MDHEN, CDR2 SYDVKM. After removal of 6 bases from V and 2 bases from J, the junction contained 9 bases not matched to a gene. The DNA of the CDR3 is TGTGCCAGCAGCACTCGACTAGCGGGGTACACCTACGAGCAGTACTTC. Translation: CASSTRLAGYTYEQYF.

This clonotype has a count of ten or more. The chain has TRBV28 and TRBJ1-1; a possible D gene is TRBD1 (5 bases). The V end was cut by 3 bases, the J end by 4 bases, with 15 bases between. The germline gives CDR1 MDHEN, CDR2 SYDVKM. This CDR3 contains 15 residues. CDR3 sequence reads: CASSFYGGMFTEAFF. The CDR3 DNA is TGTGCCAGCAGTTTTTACGGGGGTATGTTCACTGAAGCTTTCTTT. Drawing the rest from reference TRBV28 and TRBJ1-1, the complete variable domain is DVKVTQSSRYLVKRTGEKVFLECVQDMDHENMFWYRQDPGLGLRLIYFSYDVKMKEKGDIPEGYSVSREKKERFSLILESASTNQTSMYLCASSFYGGMFTEAFFGQGTRLTVV.

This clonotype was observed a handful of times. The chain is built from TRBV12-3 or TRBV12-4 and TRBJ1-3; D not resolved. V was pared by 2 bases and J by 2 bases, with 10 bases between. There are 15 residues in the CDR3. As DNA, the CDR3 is TGTGCCAGCAGTTTAACCTTCGGGACTGGAAACACCATATATTTT. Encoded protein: CASSLTFGTGNTIYF.

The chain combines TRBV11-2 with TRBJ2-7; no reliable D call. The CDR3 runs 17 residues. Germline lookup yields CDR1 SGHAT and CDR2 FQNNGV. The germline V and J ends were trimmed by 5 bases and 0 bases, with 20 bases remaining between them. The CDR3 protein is CASSQLSLGGSSYEQYF. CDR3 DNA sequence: TGTGCCAGCAGCCAACTTAGTTTAGGTGGGTCCTCCTACGAGCAGTACTTC.

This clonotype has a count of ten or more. Written as DNA, the CDR3 is TGTGCCAGCAGCTTAAGACAGGGGGATGAAAAACTGTTTTTT. Its translation is CASSLRQGDEKLFF. The rearrangement joins TRBV7-8 to TRBJ1-4, with 9 bases identical to TRBD1. The CDR3 is 14 residues long. Germline trimming cut 2 bases from V and 6 bases from J; bases unmatched to any gene: 1. Germline V gene data show CDR1 as SGHVS and CDR2 as FQNEAQ.

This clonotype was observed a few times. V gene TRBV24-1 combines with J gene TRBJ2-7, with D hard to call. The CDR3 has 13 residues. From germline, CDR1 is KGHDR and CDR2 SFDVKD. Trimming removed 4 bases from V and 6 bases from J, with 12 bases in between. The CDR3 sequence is CATSDSTWGEQYF. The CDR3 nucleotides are TGTGCCACCAGTGACTCAACCTGGGGCGAGCAGTACTTC.

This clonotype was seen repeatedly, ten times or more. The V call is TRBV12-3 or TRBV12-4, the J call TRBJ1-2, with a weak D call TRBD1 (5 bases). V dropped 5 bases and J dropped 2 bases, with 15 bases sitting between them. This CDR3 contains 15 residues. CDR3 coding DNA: TGTGCCAGCAGTCGGACCCGGGGGGTGAACTATGGCTACACCTTC. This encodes CASSRTRGVNYGYTF.

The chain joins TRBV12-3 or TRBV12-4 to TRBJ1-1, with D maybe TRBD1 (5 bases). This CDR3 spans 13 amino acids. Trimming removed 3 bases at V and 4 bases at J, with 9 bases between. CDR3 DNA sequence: TGTGCCAGCAGTTTTAGTAGGGGCACTGAAGCTTTCTTT. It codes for CASSFSRGTEAFF.

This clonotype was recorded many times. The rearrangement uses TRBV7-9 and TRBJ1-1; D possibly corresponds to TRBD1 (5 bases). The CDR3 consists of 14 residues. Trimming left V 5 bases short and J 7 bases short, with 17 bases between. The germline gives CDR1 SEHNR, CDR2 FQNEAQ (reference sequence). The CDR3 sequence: CASSLILGGFEAFF. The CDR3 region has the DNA TGTGCCAGCAGCCTCATCCTCGGGGGGTTTGAAGCTTTCTTT.

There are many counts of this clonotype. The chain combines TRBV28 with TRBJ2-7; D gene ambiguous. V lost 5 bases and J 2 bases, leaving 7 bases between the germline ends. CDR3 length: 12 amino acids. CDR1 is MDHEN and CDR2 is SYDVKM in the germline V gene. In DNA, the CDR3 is TGTGCCAGCAGTGTCCCAACCTACGAGCAGTACTTC. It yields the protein CASSVPTYEQYF.

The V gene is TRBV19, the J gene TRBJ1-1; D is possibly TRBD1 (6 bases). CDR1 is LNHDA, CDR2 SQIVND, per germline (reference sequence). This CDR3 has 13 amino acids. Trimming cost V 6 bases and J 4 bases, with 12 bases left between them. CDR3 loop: CASSRGASTEAFF. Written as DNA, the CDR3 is TGTGCCAGTAGCCGGGGGGCAAGCACTGAAGCTTTCTTT. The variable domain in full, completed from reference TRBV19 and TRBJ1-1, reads DGGITQSPKYLFRKEGQNVTLSCEQNLNHDAMYWYRQDPGQGLRLIYYSQIVNDFQKGDIAEGYSVSREKKESFPLTVTSAQKNPTAFYLCASSRGASTEAFFGQGTRLTVV.

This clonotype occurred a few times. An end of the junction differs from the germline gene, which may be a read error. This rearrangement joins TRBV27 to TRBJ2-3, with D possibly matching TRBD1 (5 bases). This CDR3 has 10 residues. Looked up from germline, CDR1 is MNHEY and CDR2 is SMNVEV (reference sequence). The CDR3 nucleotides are TGCCGACAGTTCACAGATACGCAGTATTTT. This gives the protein CRQFTDTQYF.

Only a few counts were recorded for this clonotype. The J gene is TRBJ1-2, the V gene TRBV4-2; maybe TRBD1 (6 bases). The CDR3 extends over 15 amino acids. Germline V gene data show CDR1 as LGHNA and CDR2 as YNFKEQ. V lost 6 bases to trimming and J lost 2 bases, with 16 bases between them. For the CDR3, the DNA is TGTGCCAGCAGAATATACATAGGGGGGAACTATGGCTACACCTTC. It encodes CASRIYIGGNYGYTF.

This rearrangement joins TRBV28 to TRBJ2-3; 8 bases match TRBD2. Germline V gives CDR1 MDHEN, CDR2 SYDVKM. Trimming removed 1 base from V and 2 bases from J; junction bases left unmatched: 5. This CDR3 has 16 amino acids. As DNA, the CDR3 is TGTGCCAGCAGTTTATTGGCGGGGGGAAACACAGATACGCAGTATTTT. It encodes CASSLLAGGNTDTQYF.

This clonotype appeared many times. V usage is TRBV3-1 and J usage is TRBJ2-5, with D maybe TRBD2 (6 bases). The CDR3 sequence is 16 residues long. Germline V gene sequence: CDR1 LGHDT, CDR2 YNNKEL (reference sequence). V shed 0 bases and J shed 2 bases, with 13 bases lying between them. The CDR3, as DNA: TGTGCCAGCAGCCAAGATCTGGTCGGGAGTCAAGAGACCCAGTACTTC. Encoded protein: CASSQDLVGSQETQYF.